The clone carrying this TCR beta chain has only a few counts. The antigen remains unidentified. From the 5' RACE reads, TCRdb called clonotypes with MiXCR, one entry per CDR3 protein. The sample records 1.5 million to 2 million distinct CDR3 sequences, more than 30% being singletons. These data are taken from a study of identical twins. V shed 1 base and J shed 6 bases, with 13 bases lying between them. Germline V gives CDR1 SGHVS, CDR2 FQNEAQ. This CDR3 is built from 15 residues. Whole-study findings and limits: Surplus twin overlap in beta out-of-frame sequences was less pronounced.

This sequence joins TRBV7-8 and TRBJ1-5; D ambiguous. The origin of this receptor is a newborn girl in good health. The sample comprised cord blood. The CDR3 region has the DNA TGTGCCAGCAGCTTAGGCCCCAGGTCGGGTCAGCCCCAGCATTTT. Its translation is CASSLGPRSGQPQHF. Full variable domain (remainder filled in from reference TRBV7-8 and TRBJ1-5): GAGVSQSPRYKVAKRGQDVALRCDPISGHVSLFWYQQALGQGPEFLTYFQNEAQLDKSGLPSDRFFAERPEGSVSTLKIQRTQQEDSAVYLCASSLGPRSGQPQHFGDGTRLSIL.